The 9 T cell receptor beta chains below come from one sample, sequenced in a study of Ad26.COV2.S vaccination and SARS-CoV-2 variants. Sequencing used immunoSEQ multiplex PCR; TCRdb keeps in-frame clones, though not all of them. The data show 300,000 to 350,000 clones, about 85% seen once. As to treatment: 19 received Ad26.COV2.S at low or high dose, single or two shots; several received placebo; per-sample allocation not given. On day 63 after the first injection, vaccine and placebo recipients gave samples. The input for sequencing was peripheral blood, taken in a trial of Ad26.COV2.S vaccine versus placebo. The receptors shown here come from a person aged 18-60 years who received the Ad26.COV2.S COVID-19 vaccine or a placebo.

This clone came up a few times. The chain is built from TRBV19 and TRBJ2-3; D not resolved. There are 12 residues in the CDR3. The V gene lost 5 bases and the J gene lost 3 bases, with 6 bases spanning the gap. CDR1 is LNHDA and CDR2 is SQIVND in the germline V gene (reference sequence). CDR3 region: CASSSETDTQYF. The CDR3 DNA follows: TGTGCCAGTAGTTCCGAAACAGATACGCAGTATTTT.

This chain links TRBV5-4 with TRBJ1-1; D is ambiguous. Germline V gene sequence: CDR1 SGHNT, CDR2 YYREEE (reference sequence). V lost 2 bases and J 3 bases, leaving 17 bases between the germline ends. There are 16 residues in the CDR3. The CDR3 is CASSFFLGDADTEAFF. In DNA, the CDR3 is TGTGCCAGCAGCTTTTTTCTCGGGGATGCGGACACTGAAGCTTTCTTT.

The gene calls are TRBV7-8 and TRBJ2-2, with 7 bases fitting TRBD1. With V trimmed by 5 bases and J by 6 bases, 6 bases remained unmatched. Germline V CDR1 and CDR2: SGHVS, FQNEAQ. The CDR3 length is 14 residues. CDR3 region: CASSAGQAAGELFF. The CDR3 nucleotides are TGTGCCAGCAGCGCAGGACAGGCGGCCGGGGAGCTGTTTTTT.

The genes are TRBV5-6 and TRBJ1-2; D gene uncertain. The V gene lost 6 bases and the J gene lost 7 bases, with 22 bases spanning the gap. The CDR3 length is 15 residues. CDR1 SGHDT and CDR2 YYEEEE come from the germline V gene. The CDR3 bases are TGTGCCAGCACCACTTACAGAGGGAGAGAGGTTGGCTACACCTTC. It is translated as CASTTYRGREVGYTF.

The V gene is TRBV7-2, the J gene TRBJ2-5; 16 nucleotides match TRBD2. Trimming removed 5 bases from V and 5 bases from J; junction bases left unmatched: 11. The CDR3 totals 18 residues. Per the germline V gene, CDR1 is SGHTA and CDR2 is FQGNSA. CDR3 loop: CASSTQGLAGGLRETQYF. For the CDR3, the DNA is TGTGCCAGCAGCACCCAGGGACTAGCGGGGGGGTTAAGGGAGACCCAGTACTTC.

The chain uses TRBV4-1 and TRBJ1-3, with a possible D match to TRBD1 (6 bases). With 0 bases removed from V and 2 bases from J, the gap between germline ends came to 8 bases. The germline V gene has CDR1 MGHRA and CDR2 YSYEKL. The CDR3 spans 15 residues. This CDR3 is CASSQDRDTGNTIYF. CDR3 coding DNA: TGCGCCAGCAGCCAAGACCGGGACACTGGAAACACCATATATTTT.

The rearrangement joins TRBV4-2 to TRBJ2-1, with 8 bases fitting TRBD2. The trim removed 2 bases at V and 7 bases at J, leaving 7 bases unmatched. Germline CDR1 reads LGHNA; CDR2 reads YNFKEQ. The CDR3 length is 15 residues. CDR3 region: CASSQTGTRANEQFF. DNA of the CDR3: TGTGCCAGCAGCCAAACCGGGACTAGGGCGAATGAGCAGTTCTTC.

CDR3 amino acids: CASSPLASTYEQYF. Written as DNA, the CDR3 is TGTGCCAGCAGCCCTCTAGCCAGTACCTACGAGCAGTACTTC. The chain employs TRBV7-6 and TRBJ2-7; possibly TRBD2 for D (5 bases). The CDR3 totals 14 residues. From germline, CDR1 is SGHVS and CDR2 FNYEAQ. Trimming left V 5 bases short and J 2 bases short, with 13 bases between.

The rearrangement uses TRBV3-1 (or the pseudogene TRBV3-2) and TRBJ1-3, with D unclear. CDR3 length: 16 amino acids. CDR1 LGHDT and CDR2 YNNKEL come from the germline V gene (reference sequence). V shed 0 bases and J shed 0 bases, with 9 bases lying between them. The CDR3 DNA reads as TGTGCCAGCAGCCAAGATCCGGGAGTCTCTGGAAACACCATATATTTT. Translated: CASSQDPGVSGNTIYF.